This T cell receptor (beta chain) emerged from a study of post-analysis software for immune sequencing data. Unique molecular identifiers featured in each of the TCR beta cDNA libraries. TCRdb analysed the PCR reads with MiXCR anew, one entry per CDR3 protein. The sample lists roughly 600,000 distinct CDR3 sequences; 44% were seen once. The CDR3 extends over 13 amino acids. Deletions cut 4 bases from V and 7 bases from J, with 8 bases between. Germline CDR1 is LGHDT and CDR2 is YNNKEL (reference sequence). Study-level findings and limits: In patients, TRBV5-6, TRBV5-1 and TRBV20-1 belonged to several TRBV segments found more frequently than in controls.

To note about this clonotype: What it recognizes is unknown.

The rearrangement uses TRBV3-1 and TRBJ1-6, with D tentatively TRBD1 (5 bases). The clonotype originates from a girl between 5 and 17 years old with multiple sclerosis. The material sequenced was blood. The CDR3 coding sequence is TGTGCCAGCAGCCTCCCAGGGAATTCACCCCTCCACTTT. Translating it yields CASSLPGNSPLHF. The variable domain in full, completed from reference TRBV3-1 and TRBJ1-6, reads DTAVSQTPKYLVTQMGNDKSIKCEQNLGHDTMYWYKQDSKKFLKIMFSYNNKELIINETVPNRFSPKSPDKAHLNLHINSLELGDSAVYFCASSLPGNSPLHFGNGTRLTVT.